One and the same sample provided the 5 T cell receptor beta chains below, sequenced in a study of blood T cells in healthy people across ages. PCR was performed a second time for roughly 7 to 12 cycles using a sample-barcoded 5' primer and a J-beta primer mix. TCRdb re-analysed the 5' RACE reads in MiXCR, keeping a single row per CDR3 protein. Here the sample spans fewer than 800,000 distinct CDR3 sequences, 21% being singletons. The sequenced sample was blood. The receptors stem from a man between 65 and 79 years old in good health.

This clonotype was observed at least ten times. The chain carries TRBV20-1 and TRBJ2-3; no firm D call. V dropped 0 bases and J dropped 2 bases, with 12 bases sitting between them. The CDR3 consists of 15 residues. The V gene's germline CDR1 is DFQATT and CDR2 SNEGSKA (reference sequence). CDR3 DNA: TGCAGTGCTAGAGATGTGCCAGACTCCACAGATACGCAGTATTTT. Translating gives CSARDVPDSTDTQYF.

The chain joins TRBV14 to TRBJ1-2, with 8 bases identical to TRBD1. Germline V lookup: CDR1 SGHDN, CDR2 FVKESK. This CDR3 comprises 14 residues. The V segment lost 5 bases and the J segment 7 bases; nucleotides outside the gene matches: 9. CDR3 in amino acids: CASSVGQGVSGYTF. The CDR3 DNA sequence: TGTGCCAGCAGCGTTGGACAGGGAGTAAGTGGCTACACCTTC.

The chain has TRBV28 and TRBJ2-2; weak D call: TRBD1 (7 bases). From germline, CDR1 is MDHEN and CDR2 SYDVKM. The CDR3 has 19 residues. V lost 1 base, J lost 6 bases, and 24 bases lay in between. CDR3 loop: CASSLFGGSGTVGAGELFF. The CDR3, as DNA: TGTGCCAGCAGTTTATTCGGGGGTTCCGGGACAGTAGGAGCCGGGGAGCTGTTTTTT.

This clonotype was observed a few times. The rearrangement uses TRBV29-1 and TRBJ1-1; D is possibly TRBD1 (5 bases). CDR3 length equals 11 residues. Germline V gene sequence: CDR1 SQVTM, CDR2 ANQGSEA. The V gene lost 6 bases and the J gene lost 11 bases, with 16 bases spanning the gap. Written as DNA, the CDR3 is TGCAGCGTCGCCGGGACCAGGGAGGCTTTCTTT. This codes for CSVAGTREAFF.

The chain joins TRBV15 to TRBJ1-4, with D possibly TRBD1 on 5 matching bases. V lost 1 base and J 7 bases, leaving 13 bases between the germline ends. The germline gives CDR1 LNHNV, CDR2 YYDKDF (reference sequence). The CDR3 consists of 15 residues. Here the CDR3 reads CATSRGGRESEKLFF. The CDR3 nucleotides are TGTGCCACCAGCAGAGGTGGCAGGGAAAGTGAAAAACTGTTTTTT.